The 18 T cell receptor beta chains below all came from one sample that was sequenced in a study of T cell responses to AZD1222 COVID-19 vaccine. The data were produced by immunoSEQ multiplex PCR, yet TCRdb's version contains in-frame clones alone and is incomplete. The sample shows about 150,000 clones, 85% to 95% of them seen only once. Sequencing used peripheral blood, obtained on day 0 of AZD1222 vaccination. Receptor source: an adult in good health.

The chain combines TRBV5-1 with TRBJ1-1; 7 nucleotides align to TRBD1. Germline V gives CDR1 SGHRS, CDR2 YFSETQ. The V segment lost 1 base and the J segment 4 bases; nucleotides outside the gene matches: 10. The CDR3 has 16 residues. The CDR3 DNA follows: TGCGCCAGCAGCTTGCAGGGGGAAGGAAGCGGCACTGAAGCTTTCTTT. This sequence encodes CASSLQGEGSGTEAFF. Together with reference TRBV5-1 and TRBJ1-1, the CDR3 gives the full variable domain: KAGVTQTPRYLIKTRGQQVTLSCSPISGHRSVSWYQQTPGQGLQFLFEYFSETQRNKGNFPGRFSGRQFSNSRSEMNVSTLELGDSALYLCASSLQGEGSGTEAFFGQGTRLTVV.

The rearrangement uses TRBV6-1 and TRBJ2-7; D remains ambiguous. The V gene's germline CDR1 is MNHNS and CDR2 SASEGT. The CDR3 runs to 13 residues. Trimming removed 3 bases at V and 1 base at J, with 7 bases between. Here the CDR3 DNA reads TGTGCCAGCAGTGATCGACCTTCCTACGAGCAGTACTTC. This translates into CASSDRPSYEQYF.

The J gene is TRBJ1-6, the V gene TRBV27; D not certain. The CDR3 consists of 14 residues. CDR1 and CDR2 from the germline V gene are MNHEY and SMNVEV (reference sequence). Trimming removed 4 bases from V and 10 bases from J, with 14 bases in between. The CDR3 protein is CASSSREGRSPLHF. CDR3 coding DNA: TGTGCCAGCAGTTCCCGGGAGGGTAGATCACCCCTCCACTTT.

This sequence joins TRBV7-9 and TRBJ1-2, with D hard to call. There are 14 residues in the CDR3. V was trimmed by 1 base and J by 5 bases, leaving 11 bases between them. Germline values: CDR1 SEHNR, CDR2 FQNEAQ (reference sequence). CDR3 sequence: CASSLGEGSYGYTF. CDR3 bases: TGTGCCAGCAGCTTAGGAGAGGGTTCGTATGGCTACACCTTC.

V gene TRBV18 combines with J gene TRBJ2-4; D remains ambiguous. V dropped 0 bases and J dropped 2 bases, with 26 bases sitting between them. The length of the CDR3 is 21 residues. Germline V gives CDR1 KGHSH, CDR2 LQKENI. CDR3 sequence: CASSPPYGYSTGLGTKNIQYF. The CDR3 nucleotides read TGTGCCAGCTCACCACCGTACGGTTACAGCACTGGTCTGGGAACCAAAAACATTCAGTACTTC. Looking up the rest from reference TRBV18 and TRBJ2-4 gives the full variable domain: NAGVMQNPRHLVRRRGQEARLRCSPMKGHSHVYWYRQLPEEGLKFMVYLQKENIIDESGMPKERFSAEFPKEGPSILRIQQVVRGDSAAYFCASSPPYGYSTGLGTKNIQYFGAGTRLSVL.

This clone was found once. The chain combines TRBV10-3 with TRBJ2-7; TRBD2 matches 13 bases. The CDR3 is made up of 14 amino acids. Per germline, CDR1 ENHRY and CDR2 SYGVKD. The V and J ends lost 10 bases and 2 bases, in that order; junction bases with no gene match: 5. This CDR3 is CATRLAGGPYEQYF. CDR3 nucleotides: TGTGCCACGCGACTAGCGGGAGGCCCCTACGAGCAGTACTTC.

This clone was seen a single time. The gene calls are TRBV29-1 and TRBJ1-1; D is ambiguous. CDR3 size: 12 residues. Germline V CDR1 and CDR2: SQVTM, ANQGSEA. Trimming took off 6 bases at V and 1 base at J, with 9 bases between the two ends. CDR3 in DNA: TGCAGCGTCGAACCAGGGAACACTGAAGCTTTCTTT. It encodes CSVEPGNTEAFF.

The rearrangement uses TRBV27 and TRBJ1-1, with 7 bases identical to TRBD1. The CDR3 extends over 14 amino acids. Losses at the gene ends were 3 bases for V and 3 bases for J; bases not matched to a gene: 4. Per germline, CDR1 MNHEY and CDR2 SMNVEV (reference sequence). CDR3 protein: CASSFDREHTEAFF. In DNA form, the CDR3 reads TGTGCCAGCAGTTTCGACAGGGAGCACACTGAAGCTTTCTTT.

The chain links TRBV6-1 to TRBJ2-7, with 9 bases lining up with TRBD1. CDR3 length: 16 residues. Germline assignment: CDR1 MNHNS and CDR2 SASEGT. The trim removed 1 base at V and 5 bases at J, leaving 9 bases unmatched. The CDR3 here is CASSEDLGTGWDEQYF. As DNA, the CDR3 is TGTGCCAGCAGTGAAGATCTAGGGACAGGGTGGGACGAGCAGTACTTC.

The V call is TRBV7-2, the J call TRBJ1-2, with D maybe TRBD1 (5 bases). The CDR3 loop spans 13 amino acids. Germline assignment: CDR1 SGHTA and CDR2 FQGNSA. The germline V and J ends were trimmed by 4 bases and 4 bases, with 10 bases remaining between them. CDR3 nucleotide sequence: TGTGCCAGCAGCTACGGGACGGTCTATGGCTACACCTTC. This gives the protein CASSYGTVYGYTF.

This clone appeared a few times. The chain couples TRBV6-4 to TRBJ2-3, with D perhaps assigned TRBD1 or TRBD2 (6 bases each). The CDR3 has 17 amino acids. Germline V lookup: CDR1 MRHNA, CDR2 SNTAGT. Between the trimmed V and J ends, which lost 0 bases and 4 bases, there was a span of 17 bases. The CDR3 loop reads CASSDSTPQGGADTQYF. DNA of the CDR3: TGTGCCAGCAGTGACTCGACCCCACAGGGAGGCGCAGATACGCAGTATTTT.

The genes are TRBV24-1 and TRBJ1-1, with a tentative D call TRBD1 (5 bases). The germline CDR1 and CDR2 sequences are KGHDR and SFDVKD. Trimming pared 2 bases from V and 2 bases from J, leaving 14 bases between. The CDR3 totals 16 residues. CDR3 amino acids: CATSDSRRGGNTEAFF. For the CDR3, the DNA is TGTGCCACCAGTGATTCGAGGCGGGGGGGTAACACTGAAGCTTTCTTT.

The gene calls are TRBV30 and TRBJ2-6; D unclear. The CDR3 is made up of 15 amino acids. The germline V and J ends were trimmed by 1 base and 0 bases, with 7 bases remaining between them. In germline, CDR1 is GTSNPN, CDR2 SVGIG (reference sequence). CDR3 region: CAWSARLSGANVLTF. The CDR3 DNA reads TGTGCCTGGAGTGCCAGGCTCTCTGGGGCCAACGTCCTGACTTTC. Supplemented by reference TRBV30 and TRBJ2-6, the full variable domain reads SQTIHQWPATLVQPVGSPLSLECTVEGTSNPNLYWYRQAAGRGLQLLFYSVGIGQISSEVPQNLSASRPQDRQFILSSKKLLLSDSGFYLCAWSARLSGANVLTFGAGSRLTVL.

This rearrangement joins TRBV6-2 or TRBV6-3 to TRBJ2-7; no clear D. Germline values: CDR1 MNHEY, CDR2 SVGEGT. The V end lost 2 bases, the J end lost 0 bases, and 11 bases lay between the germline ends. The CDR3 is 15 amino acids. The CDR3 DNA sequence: TGTGCCAGCAGTTACAGTCTTCCGAGCTCCTACGAGCAGTACTTC. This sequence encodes CASSYSLPSSYEQYF.

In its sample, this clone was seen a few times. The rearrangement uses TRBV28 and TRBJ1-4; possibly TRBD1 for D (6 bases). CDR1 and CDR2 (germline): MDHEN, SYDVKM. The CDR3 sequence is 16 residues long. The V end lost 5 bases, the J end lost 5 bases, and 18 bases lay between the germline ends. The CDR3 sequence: CASSPSPGTHNEKLFF. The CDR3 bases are TGTGCCAGCAGTCCTTCCCCCGGGACACACAATGAAAAACTGTTTTTT.

For the CDR3, the DNA is TGTGCCAGCAGCGGGGCCTGGAGGAGCACTGAAGCTTTCTTT. Protein sequence: CASSGAWRSTEAFF. This sequence joins TRBV3-1 (or the pseudogene TRBV3-2) and TRBJ1-1, with D possibly being TRBD1 (5 bases). The CDR3 totals 14 residues. The germline V gene has CDR1 LGHDT and CDR2 YNNKEL (reference sequence). V lost 5 bases and J 4 bases, leaving 14 bases between the germline ends.

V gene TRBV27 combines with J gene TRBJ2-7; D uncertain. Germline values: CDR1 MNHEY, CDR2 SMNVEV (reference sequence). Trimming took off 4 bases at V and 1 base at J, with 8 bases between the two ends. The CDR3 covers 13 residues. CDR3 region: CASSSGVSYEQYF. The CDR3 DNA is TGTGCCAGCAGTTCAGGAGTGTCCTACGAGCAGTACTTC.

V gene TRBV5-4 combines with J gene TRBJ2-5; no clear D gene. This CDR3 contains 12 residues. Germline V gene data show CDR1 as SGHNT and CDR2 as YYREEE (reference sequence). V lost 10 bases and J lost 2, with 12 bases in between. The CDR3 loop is CAAGRSQETQYF. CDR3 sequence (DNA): TGTGCCGCAGGCAGGTCACAAGAGACCCAGTACTTC.